This TCR beta chain comes out of a study of cytomegalovirus exposure and HLA in healthy donors. Study-wide points: For most subjects, TCR beta sequences were reported to predict HLA-A and HLA-B alleles with accuracy. Across donors, presence/absence analyses took sequencing depth to be roughly uniform. There were some public TCRs occurring in many donors, but most TCR sequences were rare.

Primers for the PCR totalled 60 Vbeta and 13 Jbeta. Sequencing used immunoSEQ multiplex PCR; TCRdb keeps in-frame clones, though not all of them. The sample gives about 190,000 clones, around 86% of which show up once; roughly 10% is in the top ten. V gave up 6 bases and J gave up 4 bases, with 17 bases separating them. The CDR3 has 15 amino acids. The germline V gene has CDR1 SNHLY and CDR2 FYNNEI. In its sample, this clone was seen once. What it binds is unknown. This receptor was obtained from a woman between 50 and 59 years old in good health and CMV-seropositive. Specimen: PBMCs. The rearrangement joins TRBV2 to TRBJ2-3; the D gene is possibly TRBD1 (7 bases). The CDR3 DNA reads as TGTGCCAGCAGGGGCGGGCAGGGGGAGGCAGATACGCAGTATTTT. Its protein is CASRGGQGEADTQYF. The full variable domain, its missing parts supplied by reference TRBV2 and TRBJ2-3, is EPEVTQTPSHQVTQMGQEVILRCVPISNHLYFYWYRQILGQKVEFLVSFYNNEISEKSEIFDDQFSVERPDGSNFTLKIRSTKLEDSAMYFCASRGGQGEADTQYFGPGTRLTVL.